This T cell receptor beta chain was documented in a study of blood T cell repertoires in COVID-19. About the study: PBMCs, B-cell-depleted T cells, or T cells provided the cDNA or gDNA that made up the material.

In the authors' workflow: Amplification of reference gene primers was used by the study to estimate nucleated cell counts. This table comes from immunoSEQ multiplex PCR, and its TCRdb copy is limited to in-frame clones, with some not included. The V and J calls and clone size were taken over from that table, and D and trimming were inferred from the DNA. The table lists around 250,000 clones, roughly 84% of them singletons. V was clipped by 3 bases and J by 2 bases, with 10 bases between them. This CDR3 region has 14 residues. CDR1 and CDR2 from the germline V gene are MGHRA and YSYEKL. The rearrangement joins TRBV4-1 to TRBJ1-2; D is possibly TRBD1 (5 bases). This clonotype was obtained from a man aged 45-65 years with active or convalescent COVID-19. Sequenced input: peripheral blood. CDR3 sequence reads: CASSHFPGNYGYTF. The DNA of the CDR3 is TGCGCCAGCAGCCACTTTCCAGGGAACTATGGCTACACCTTC.